This T cell receptor beta chain was documented in a study of shared clonotypes between healthy human individuals. What was sequenced on ten immunoSEQ deep assay plates was unsorted PBMC DNA. Clones were read by immunoSEQ multiplex PCR, and TCRdb kept only the in-frame ones, dropping some. The data contain fewer than 650,000 clones, over 60% of them singletons. This clone has at least ten counts. At the DNA level, this CDR3 is encoded by other sequences in the same sample as well. With 4 bases removed from V and 3 bases from J, the gap between germline ends came to 14 bases. The CDR3 runs to 15 residues. Germline CDR1 SGHDT, CDR2 YYEEEE.

This clonotype was sampled from a woman aged 40 to 49 in good health. Some clones in this sample may be carry-over from other donors' samples. The material sequenced was PBMCs. The chain links TRBV5-6 to TRBJ1-5, with D possibly TRBD1 on 5 matching bases. CDR3 loop: CASSRTLGVNQPQHF. For the CDR3, the DNA is TGTGCCAGCAGCCGTACACTAGGGGTCAATCAGCCCCAGCATTTT.